A selection of T cell receptor beta chains follows, all from one sample in a study of T cell responses to AZD1222 COVID-19 vaccine. The protocol was immunoSEQ multiplex PCR, while the TCRdb copy is restricted to in-frame clones and leaves out a portion. The table includes 110,000 or so clones, about 89% detected once. Specimen: peripheral blood, collected 28 days after the second AZD1222 dose. The origin of the receptors is an adult who received the AZD1222 COVID-19 vaccine. CDR3s include the opening cysteine and the closing phenylalanine or tryptophan. Each record gives: CDR3 DNA, CDR3 protein, D gene, V gene, CDR3 length, J gene, clone size. A D gene is named only where the DNA matches it firmly. Size is omitted from some rows. Given values are once, few, many or a class for expanded clones.

DNA: TGTGCCAGCAGCTTGGGGTCAGTCTCAGGTTTCTTT
CDR3: CASSLGSVSGFF
D: .
V: TRBV5-6
length: 12
J: TRBJ1-1
size: once

DNA: TGTGCCAGCTCCCCTCGGCCAGCTAACTATGGCTACACCTTC
CDR3: CASSPRPANYGYTF
D: .
V: TRBV2
length: 14
J: TRBJ1-2
size: .

DNA: TGCAGTGCTAGTTCTGCGACTAGCACGAACTACAATGAGCAGTTCTTC
CDR3: CSASSATSTNYNEQFF
D: TRBD2
V: TRBV20-1
length: 16
J: TRBJ2-1
size: .

DNA: TGTGCCAGCAGCTTATCGGGACAGGGCTACGAGCAGTACTTC
CDR3: CASSLSGQGYEQYF
D: TRBD1
V: TRBV7-9
length: 14
J: TRBJ2-7
size: .

DNA: TGTGCCAGCAGACGCGGACAGATCTCGGATGAGCAGTTCTTC
CDR3: CASRRGQISDEQFF
D: .
V: TRBV6-5
length: 14
J: TRBJ2-1
size: .

DNA: TGTGCCAGCGAGCTCCTGGGGGGAGAGACCCAGTACTTC
CDR3: CASELLGGETQYF
D: .
V: TRBV28
length: 13
J: TRBJ2-5
size: .

DNA: TGCGCCAGCAGTCACGGACAGGGGGCATGGGGCTACACCTTC
CDR3: CASSHGQGAWGYTF
D: TRBD1
V: TRBV5-1
length: 14
J: TRBJ1-2
size: .

DNA: TGTGCCAGTAGTATACGGCCGGGACTAGCGGGAGAGGAGTACGAGCAGTACTTC
CDR3: CASSIRPGLAGEEYEQYF
D: TRBD2
V: TRBV19
length: 18
J: TRBJ2-7
size: .

DNA: TGTGCCAGCACGGTGGGCGAGGTCGGGCGCTACACCTTC
CDR3: CASTVGEVGRYTF
D: .
V: TRBV6-7
length: 13
J: TRBJ1-2
size: .

DNA: TGTGCCAGCAGTCATATATTAGGACAAGCCCAAGAGACCCAGTACTTC
CDR3: CASSHILGQAQETQYF
D: .
V: TRBV27
length: 16
J: TRBJ2-5
size: .